The 29 T cell receptor beta chains below all came from one sample that was sequenced in a study of OX40 agonist ivuxolimab in advanced cancers. TCRdb's copy holds only in-frame clones and misses some; the assay was immunoSEQ multiplex PCR. The table includes 43,000 or so clones, 70% to 90% detected once. The sample consisted of CD4+ or CD8+ T cells sorted from blood, taken in a trial of the OX40 agonist ivuxolimab. Every receptor here comes from an adult with an advanced solid tumor such as melanoma, head and neck, liver or kidney cancer.

The V call is TRBV4-1, the J call TRBJ1-6; 7 positions match TRBD1. Losses at the gene ends were 1 base for V and 7 bases for J; bases not matched to a gene: 4. CDR3 length: 15 residues. Germline CDR1 is MGHRA and CDR2 is YSYEKL. CDR3 nucleotide sequence: TGCGCCAGCAGCCAAGTTTCACAGGGGAATTCACCCCTCCACTTT. Protein sequence: CASSQVSQGNSPLHF.

The V gene is TRBV18, the J gene TRBJ1-4; D is undetermined. V lost 3 bases and J lost 5, with 7 bases in between. The CDR3 loop spans 13 amino acids. CDR1 and CDR2 (germline): KGHSH, LQKENI. This chain's CDR3 is CASSPSPNEKLFF. CDR3 sequence (DNA): TGTGCCAGCTCACCGTCCCCGAATGAAAAACTGTTTTTT.

The J gene is TRBJ1-4, the V gene TRBV7-2; maybe TRBD1 (6 bases). Per germline, CDR1 SGHTA and CDR2 FQGNSA. This CDR3 is 16 amino acids long. Trimming removed 0 bases from V and 4 bases from J, with 12 bases in between. The CDR3 DNA reads TGTGCCAGCAGCTTAGCCGCAGGGGCTGGTAATGAAAAACTGTTTTTT. The encoded protein is CASSLAAGAGNEKLFF.

This chain connects TRBV11-2 to TRBJ2-3, with TRBD2 matching over 7 bases. CDR3 length equals 14 residues. Germline V lookup: CDR1 SGHAT, CDR2 FQNNGV. With V trimmed by 8 bases and J by 5 bases, 10 bases remained unmatched. The CDR3 DNA reads as TGTGCCAGCCGGCTAGCGGAGCCTAGAGATACGCAGTATTTT. Translating it yields CASRLAEPRDTQYF.

The chain links TRBV28 to TRBJ1-4; D is uncertain. Germline V gives CDR1 MDHEN, CDR2 SYDVKM. With 2 bases removed from V and 4 bases from J, the gap between germline ends came to 11 bases. The CDR3 spans 15 residues. The CDR3 here is CASSLMGLGNEKLFF. CDR3 nucleotides: TGTGCCAGCAGTTTAATGGGGTTGGGTAATGAAAAACTGTTTTTT.

The V call is TRBV28, the J call TRBJ1-2; tentatively, D is TRBD1 (5 bases). The V gene lost 6 bases and the J gene lost 4 bases, with 18 bases spanning the gap. The CDR3 length is 15 residues. The germline V gene encodes CDR1 MDHEN and CDR2 SYDVKM. The CDR3 loop reads CASSPAPLRGYGYTF. CDR3 nucleotide sequence: TGTGCCAGCAGCCCAGCCCCACTGAGGGGCTATGGCTACACCTTC.

This rearrangement joins TRBV6-5 to TRBJ1-3; D gene ambiguous. CDR1 is MNHEY and CDR2 is SVGAGI in the germline V gene. This CDR3 has 14 amino acids. V was trimmed by 5 bases and J by 2 bases, leaving 10 bases between them. CDR3 amino acids: CASSPPPAGNTIYF. CDR3 nucleotides: TGTGCCAGCAGTCCCCCCCCGGCTGGAAACACCATATATTTT.

The chain couples TRBV4-2 to TRBJ1-2, with TRBD1 as a possible D gene (5 bases). In germline, CDR1 is LGHNA, CDR2 YNFKEQ. The CDR3 is 13 amino acids. Trimming took 2 bases from V and 3 from J, leaving 7 bases between them. Here the CDR3 reads CASSQSGDYGYTF. The CDR3 region has the DNA TGTGCCAGCAGCCAATCGGGGGACTATGGCTACACCTTC.

This clone was observed a single time. The genes are TRBV4-1 and TRBJ2-7; D is undetermined. Trimming removed 0 bases from V and 3 bases from J, with 15 bases in between. This CDR3 has 16 residues. The germline gives CDR1 MGHRA, CDR2 YSYEKL. This CDR3 reads CASSQDSSGTVYEQYF. In nucleotides, the CDR3 is TGCGCCAGCAGCCAAGATTCGTCAGGTACGGTCTACGAGCAGTACTTC.

The chain employs TRBV9 and TRBJ2-6; no reliable D call. Trimming took 1 base from V and 0 from J, leaving 5 bases between them. CDR1 and CDR2 from the germline V gene are SGDLS and YYNGEE. CDR3 size: 15 residues. Here the CDR3 reads CASSVPGSGANVLTF. In DNA form, the CDR3 reads TGTGCCAGCAGCGTACCGGGCTCTGGGGCCAACGTCCTGACTTTC.

DNA for the CDR3: TGTGCCAGCAGCTTGATAGGGGCGTTTGGGACCCAGTACTTC. It yields the protein CASSLIGAFGTQYF. The chain is built from TRBV7-9 and TRBJ2-5; TRBD1 might be the D (5 bases). The CDR3 is 14 residues long. V was pared by 3 bases and J by 7 bases, with 15 bases between. Germline V gene sequence: CDR1 SEHNR, CDR2 FQNEAQ (reference sequence).

The rearrangement uses TRBV7-2 and TRBJ2-5; the D gene is possibly TRBD1 (6 bases). The germline V gene encodes CDR1 SGHTA and CDR2 FQGNSA. The V end was cut by 6 bases, the J end by 4 bases, with 15 bases between. This CDR3 comprises 14 residues. CDR3 sequence: CASSPDRWGETQYF. The CDR3 nucleotides read TGTGCCAGCAGTCCCGACAGGTGGGGAGAGACCCAGTACTTC.

The V gene is TRBV19, the J gene TRBJ2-1; 8 positions match TRBD1. V shed 3 bases, J shed 4 bases, and the junction held 8 bases outside the gene matches. Germline loops: CDR1 LNHDA, CDR2 SQIVND (reference sequence). CDR3 length: 16 residues. The CDR3 DNA reads TGTGCCAGTAGTATCATTGGGGACAGGTCGTACAATGAGCAGTTCTTC. As protein: CASSIIGDRSYNEQFF.

The V gene is TRBV28, the J gene TRBJ1-2; 7 bases line up with TRBD1. The CDR3 is 15 residues long. From germline, CDR1 is MDHEN and CDR2 SYDVKM. After removal of 5 bases from V and 4 bases from J, the junction contained 10 bases not matched to a gene. CDR3 bases: TGTGCCAGCAGTCCTCGGGGAGGGGGCGCCTATGGCTACACCTTC. The encoded protein is CASSPRGGGAYGYTF.

J is TRBJ2-5 and V is TRBV11-3, with TRBD1 matching 12 bases. Unmatched junction bases numbered 11, after V lost 5 bases and J lost 4 bases. The length of the CDR3 is 17 residues. Per germline, CDR1 SGHNT and CDR2 YENEEA. The CDR3 sequence: CASSPGQGALSGETQYF. CDR3 in DNA: TGTGCCAGCAGCCCGGGACAGGGGGCTTTATCGGGAGAGACCCAGTACTTC.

CDR3 nucleotide sequence: TGTGCCAGCAGCACTAGCGGGGGCCAAGAGACCCAGTACTTC. Translation: CASSTSGGQETQYF. This chain connects TRBV11-3 to TRBJ2-5; TRBD2 matches 11 bases. Germline trimming cut 5 bases from V and 1 base from J; bases unmatched to any gene: 0. The CDR3 length is 14 residues. Germline lookup yields CDR1 SGHNT and CDR2 YENEEA.

This chain uses TRBV6-1 with TRBJ2-5; TRBD2 matches at 9 bases. Trimming cost V 4 bases and J 6 bases; bases outside gene matches: 9. The germline gives CDR1 MNHNS, CDR2 SASEGT. CDR3 length equals 15 residues. As DNA, the CDR3 is TGTGCCAGCAGTGTAGATAGCGGGAGCGGAAAGACCCAGTACTTC. Amino acid sequence: CASSVDSGSGKTQYF.

The J gene is TRBJ2-7, the V gene TRBV7-9; no definite D call. Germline V gives CDR1 SEHNR, CDR2 FQNEAQ (reference sequence). V gave up 7 bases and J gave up 1 base, with 14 bases separating them. The CDR3 has 14 amino acids. CDR3 nucleotide sequence: TGTGCCAGCACCTCCCCCAGTGTTTCCTACGAGCAGTACTTC. Its protein is CASTSPSVSYEQYF.

This chain links TRBV7-9 with TRBJ2-7, with a tentative D call TRBD2 (6 bases). The CDR3 is made up of 15 amino acids. Germline V gene data show CDR1 as SEHNR and CDR2 as FQNEAQ (reference sequence). V lost 5 bases and J 6 bases, leaving 20 bases between the germline ends. The CDR3 here is CASSLNSPGVGEQYF. The CDR3 DNA reads as TGTGCCAGCAGCCTCAACAGTCCGGGGGTGGGCGAGCAGTACTTC.

The CDR3: CASSMSGNYEQYF. In DNA, the CDR3 is TGTGCCAGTAGTATGTCGGGGAACTACGAGCAGTACTTC. The chain employs TRBV19 and TRBJ2-7; D perhaps matches TRBD2 (5 bases). Germline V gene lookup returns CDR1 LNHDA and CDR2 SQIVND (reference sequence). The CDR3 totals 13 residues. V was clipped by 3 bases and J by 3 bases, with 9 bases between them.

This chain links TRBV6-5 with TRBJ1-3, with a possible D match to TRBD1 (6 bases). The CDR3 sequence is 13 residues long. V was shortened by 7 bases and J by 7 bases, with 14 bases between the two germline ends. Per germline, CDR1 MNHEY and CDR2 SVGAGI. This chain's CDR3 is CASTGTPSNTIYF. CDR3 bases: TGTGCCAGCACGGGGACACCAAGCAACACCATATATTTT.

This clone showed up just once. The rearrangement joins TRBV5-1 to TRBJ1-1; TRBD1 matches 9 bases. The CDR3 is 15 residues long. Per germline, CDR1 SGHRS and CDR2 YFSETQ. V was pared by 4 bases and J by 2 bases, with 6 bases of the junction left unmatched. The CDR3 sequence: CASSNTGQGNTEAFF. CDR3 bases: TGCGCCAGCAGCAATACGGGACAGGGCAACACTGAAGCTTTCTTT.

This chain joins TRBV28 and TRBJ1-1; no definite D call. CDR3 length: 15 residues. Trimming removed 6 bases at V and 4 bases at J, with 18 bases between. The germline gives CDR1 MDHEN, CDR2 SYDVKM. The CDR3 is CASRVLAVTGTEAFF. CDR3 in DNA: TGTGCCAGCAGAGTCCTTGCGGTAACGGGCACTGAAGCTTTCTTT.

The V call is TRBV18, the J call TRBJ2-6; 8 nucleotides match TRBD1. Trimming at V came to 3 bases and at J to 1 base, leaving 11 bases not matched to a gene. CDR1 KGHSH and CDR2 LQKENI come from the germline V gene. This CDR3 contains 19 residues. CDR3 nucleotides: TGTGCCAGCTCACCCCTTAGGGGGACAGGATCGTCTGGGGCCAACGTCCTGACTTTC. It codes for CASSPLRGTGSSGANVLTF. Supplemented by reference TRBV18 and TRBJ2-6, the full variable domain reads NAGVMQNPRHLVRRRGQEARLRCSPMKGHSHVYWYRQLPEEGLKFMVYLQKENIIDESGMPKERFSAEFPKEGPSILRIQQVVRGDSAAYFCASSPLRGTGSSGANVLTFGAGSRLTVL.

V is TRBV5-1 and J is TRBJ1-1; no clear D gene. Germline V gene sequence: CDR1 SGHRS, CDR2 YFSETQ. Deletions cut 0 bases from V and 3 bases from J, with 6 bases between. This CDR3 is 13 amino acids long. CDR3 coding DNA: TGCGCCAGCAGCTTGGTACACGACACTGAAGCTTTCTTT. This translates into CASSLVHDTEAFF.

This clone has a single count. This same CDR3 is encoded by further DNA sequences in the sample. The rearrangement joins TRBV11-3 to TRBJ2-3, with 9 bases identical to TRBD2. CDR1 is SGHNT and CDR2 is YENEEA in the germline V gene. J lost 6 bases, V lost 5 bases, and 6 bases had no gene match. The CDR3 runs to 14 residues. CDR3 sequence (DNA): TGTGCCAGCAGCATGAGCGGGAGGCCTGATACGCAGTATTTT. Residues: CASSMSGRPDTQYF.

The chain has TRBV28 and TRBJ2-2; D is undetermined. Germline V gives CDR1 MDHEN, CDR2 SYDVKM. Trimming pared 7 bases from V and 3 bases from J, leaving 15 bases between. The CDR3 loop spans 15 amino acids. The CDR3 here is CASTPVGSYTGELFF. DNA of the CDR3: TGTGCCAGCACTCCCGTTGGCTCTTACACCGGGGAGCTGTTTTTT.

The chain is built from TRBV19 and TRBJ2-7, with TRBD2 matching 10 bases. Looked up from germline, CDR1 is LNHDA and CDR2 is SQIVND (reference sequence). The CDR3 contains 14 residues. The trim removed 8 bases at V and 2 bases at J, leaving 6 bases unmatched. CDR3 coding DNA: TGTGCCAGTGGTTGGACTAGCGGAGCCTACGAGCAGTACTTC. Residues: CASGWTSGAYEQYF.

The chain couples TRBV28 to TRBJ1-2; unclear D gene. The CDR3 spans 15 residues. Germline V gene data show CDR1 as MDHEN and CDR2 as SYDVKM. V was shortened by 3 bases and J by 7 bases, with 18 bases between the two germline ends. CDR3 protein: CASSFAGGGDGGYTF. For the CDR3, the DNA is TGTGCCAGCAGTTTCGCGGGTGGAGGTGATGGTGGCTACACCTTC.